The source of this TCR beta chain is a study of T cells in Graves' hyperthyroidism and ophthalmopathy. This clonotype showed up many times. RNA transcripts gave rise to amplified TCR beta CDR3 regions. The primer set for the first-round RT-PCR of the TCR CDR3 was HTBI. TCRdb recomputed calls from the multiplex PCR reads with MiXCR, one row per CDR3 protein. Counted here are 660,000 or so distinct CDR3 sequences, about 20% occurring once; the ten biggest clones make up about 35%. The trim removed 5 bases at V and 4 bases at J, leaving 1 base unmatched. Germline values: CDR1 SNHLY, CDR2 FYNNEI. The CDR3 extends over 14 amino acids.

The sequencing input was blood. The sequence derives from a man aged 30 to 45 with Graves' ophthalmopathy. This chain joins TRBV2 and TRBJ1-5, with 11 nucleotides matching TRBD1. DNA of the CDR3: TGTGCCAGCAGTAGGGACAGGGGGAATCAGCCCCAGCATTTT. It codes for CASSRDRGNQPQHF. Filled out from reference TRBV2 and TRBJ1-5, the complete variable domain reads EPEVTQTPSHQVTQMGQEVILRCVPISNHLYFYWYRQILGQKVEFLVSFYNNEISEKSEIFDDQFSVERPDGSNFTLKIRSTKLEDSAMYFCASSRDRGNQPQHFGDGTRLSIL.